This is a list of T cell receptor beta chains from one sample in a study of beta chain features in type 1 diabetes. Some clones are missing from TCRdb's copy, which holds only in-frame ones; the method was immunoSEQ multiplex PCR. The repertoire includes fewer than 250,000 clones, around 9.6% of them detected once, and less than 0.035% sits in the top ten. Input material: naive CD4+ T cells from blood. Receptors originate from a woman in her late teens or twenties in good health. The CDR3 runs from the conserved cysteine through the conserved F or W. The D gene is left open where the match is weak. Only part of the rows carry a size: once, few, many, or a class if the clone is expanded.

d_gene: NA
j_gene: TRBJ2-7
abundance: few
v_gene: TRBV6-1
CDR3aa: CASSDLLAEYF
CDR3nt: TGTGCCAGCAGTGATCTCCTCGCGGAGTACTTC

d_gene: NA
j_gene: TRBJ2-5
abundance: few
v_gene: TRBV14
CDR3aa: CASSGAMRGRETQYF
CDR3nt: TGTGCCAGCAGCGGAGCTATGCGGGGCAGAGAGACCCAGTACTTC

d_gene: NA
j_gene: TRBJ2-7
abundance: few
v_gene: TRBV5-5
CDR3aa: CASSPQGMGGGREQYF
CDR3nt: TGTGCCAGCAGCCCGCAAGGGATGGGAGGGGGACGCGAGCAGTACTTC

d_gene: TRBD2
j_gene: TRBJ2-1
abundance: few
v_gene: TRBV2
CDR3aa: CASRVTSGGEQFF
CDR3nt: TGTGCCAGCAGGGTAACTAGCGGGGGTGAGCAGTTCTTC

d_gene: TRBD2
j_gene: TRBJ2-1
abundance: few
v_gene: TRBV6-1
CDR3aa: CASSAGTSMNEQFF
CDR3nt: TGTGCCAGCAGCGCCGGGACTAGCATGAATGAGCAGTTCTTC

d_gene: TRBD1
j_gene: TRBJ2-2
abundance: few
v_gene: TRBV6-5
CDR3aa: CASSYPFGTGPGELFF
CDR3nt: TGTGCCAGCAGTTACCCATTCGGGACAGGGCCCGGGGAGCTGTTTTTT

d_gene: TRBD1
j_gene: TRBJ2-5
abundance: NA
v_gene: TRBV9
CDR3aa: CASSPGQERETQYF
CDR3nt: TGTGCCAGCAGCCCAGGACAGGAGCGGGAGACCCAGTACTTC

d_gene: NA
j_gene: TRBJ2-5
abundance: NA
v_gene: TRBV11-1
CDR3aa: CASSSRTIRETQYF
CDR3nt: TGTGCCAGCAGCTCCCGGACTATCCGGGAGACCCAGTACTTC

d_gene: NA
j_gene: TRBJ2-6
abundance: NA
v_gene: TRBV5-4
CDR3aa: CASSLVFYSQTSGANVLTF
CDR3nt: TGTGCCAGCAGCTTGGTTTTCTACAGCCAGACCTCTGGGGCCAACGTCCTGACTTTC

d_gene: NA
j_gene: TRBJ2-7
abundance: NA
v_gene: TRBV30
CDR3aa: CAWSVSRNYEQYF
CDR3nt: TGTGCCTGGAGTGTGTCCAGGAACTACGAGCAGTACTTC

d_gene: NA
j_gene: TRBJ1-5
abundance: few
v_gene: TRBV14
CDR3aa: CASSQDGSGLGQPQHF
CDR3nt: TGTGCCAGCAGCCAAGATGGTTCAGGGTTGGGCCAGCCCCAGCATTTT

d_gene: NA
j_gene: TRBJ2-5
abundance: NA
v_gene: TRBV9
CDR3aa: CASSVEPSSKETQYF
CDR3nt: TGTGCCAGCAGCGTAGAGCCCTCTTCTAAAGAGACCCAGTACTTC

d_gene: NA
j_gene: TRBJ2-2
abundance: NA
v_gene: TRBV6-5
CDR3aa: CASSPGDSGLFF
CDR3nt: TGTGCCAGCAGTCCCGGGGATTCGGGGCTGTTTTTT

d_gene: TRBD1
j_gene: TRBJ1-2
abundance: NA
v_gene: TRBV9
CDR3aa: CASSVGGGQGFGGYTF
CDR3nt: TGTGCCAGCAGCGTAGGAGGGGGACAGGGCTTCGGTGGCTACACCTTC

d_gene: TRBD1
j_gene: TRBJ2-1
abundance: few
v_gene: TRBV28
CDR3aa: CASSLQGVDNEQFF
CDR3nt: TGTGCCAGCAGTTTACAGGGGGTGGACAATGAGCAGTTCTTC

d_gene: NA
j_gene: TRBJ2-3
abundance: NA
v_gene: TRBV5-1
CDR3aa: CASSLDRYTDTQYF
CDR3nt: TGCGCCAGCAGCTTGGACAGATACACAGATACGCAGTATTTT

d_gene: NA
j_gene: TRBJ1-1
abundance: NA
v_gene: TRBV28
CDR3aa: CASWAGVNTEAFF
CDR3nt: TGTGCCAGCTGGGCAGGGGTGAACACTGAAGCTTTCTTT

d_gene: NA
j_gene: TRBJ1-3
abundance: NA
v_gene: TRBV7-6
CDR3aa: CASSFRGFGNTIYF
CDR3nt: TGTGCCAGCAGCTTTCGGGGGTTTGGAAACACCATATATTTT

d_gene: NA
j_gene: TRBJ1-2
abundance: NA
v_gene: TRBV10-3
CDR3aa: CAISDTGDYGYTF
CDR3nt: TGTGCCATCAGCGACACCGGGGACTATGGCTACACCTTC

d_gene: NA
j_gene: TRBJ2-3
abundance: few
v_gene: TRBV5-4
CDR3aa: CASSLGEARSTDTQYF
CDR3nt: TGTGCCAGCAGCTTGGGTGAGGCACGGAGCACAGATACGCAGTATTTT

d_gene: NA
j_gene: TRBJ1-1
abundance: NA
v_gene: TRBV5-1
CDR3aa: CASSPGHRPDTEAFF
CDR3nt: TGCGCCAGCAGCCCCGGACACCGTCCGGACACTGAAGCTTTCTTT

d_gene: TRBD1
j_gene: TRBJ1-5
abundance: few
v_gene: TRBV11-2
CDR3aa: CASRRTGSNQPQHF
CDR3nt: TGTGCCAGCAGAAGGACAGGGAGCAATCAGCCCCAGCATTTT

d_gene: TRBD1
j_gene: TRBJ2-1
abundance: NA
v_gene: TRBV19
CDR3aa: CASSIVGQGVSEQFF
CDR3nt: TGTGCCAGTAGTATAGTCGGACAGGGGGTGAGTGAGCAGTTCTTC

d_gene: TRBD1
j_gene: TRBJ1-2
abundance: NA
v_gene: TRBV30
CDR3aa: CAWSVGTGGIYGYTF
CDR3nt: TGTGCCTGGAGTGTAGGGACAGGGGGCATCTATGGCTACACCTTC

d_gene: NA
j_gene: TRBJ1-1
abundance: NA
v_gene: TRBV6-1
CDR3aa: CASSVGGGTEAFF
CDR3nt: TGTGCCAGCAGTGTCGGGGGAGGCACTGAAGCTTTCTTT

d_gene: TRBD1
j_gene: TRBJ2-2
abundance: NA
v_gene: TRBV5-1
CDR3aa: CASSSDRGKLNTGELFF
CDR3nt: TGCGCCAGCAGCTCGGACAGGGGGAAATTGAACACCGGGGAGCTGTTTTTT

d_gene: TRBD1
j_gene: TRBJ1-2
abundance: NA
v_gene: TRBV7-3
CDR3aa: CASSLTGQGNYGYTF
CDR3nt: TGTGCCAGCAGCTTAACGGGACAGGGGAACTATGGCTACACCTTC

d_gene: TRBD1
j_gene: TRBJ1-5
abundance: few
v_gene: TRBV30
CDR3aa: CAWSVPTGRNQPQHF
CDR3nt: TGTGCCTGGAGTGTACCGACAGGGCGCAATCAGCCCCAGCATTTT